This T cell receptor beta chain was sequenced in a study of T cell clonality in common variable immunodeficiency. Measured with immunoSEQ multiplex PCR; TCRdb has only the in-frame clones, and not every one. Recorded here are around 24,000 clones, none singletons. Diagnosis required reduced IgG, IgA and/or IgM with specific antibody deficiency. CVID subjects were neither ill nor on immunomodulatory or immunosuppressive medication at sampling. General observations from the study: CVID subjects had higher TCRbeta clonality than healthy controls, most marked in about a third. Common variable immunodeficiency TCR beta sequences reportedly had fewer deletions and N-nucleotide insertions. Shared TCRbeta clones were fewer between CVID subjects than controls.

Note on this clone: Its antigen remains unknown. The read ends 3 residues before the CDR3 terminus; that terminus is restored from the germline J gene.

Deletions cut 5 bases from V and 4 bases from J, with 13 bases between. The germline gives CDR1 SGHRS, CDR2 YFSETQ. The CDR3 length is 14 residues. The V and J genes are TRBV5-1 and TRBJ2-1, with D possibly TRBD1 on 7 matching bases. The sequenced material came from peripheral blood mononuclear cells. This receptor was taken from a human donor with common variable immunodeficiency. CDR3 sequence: CASSQQGTYNEQFF. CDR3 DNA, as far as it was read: TGCGCCAGCAGTCAACAGGGGACTTACAATGAG.